This T cell receptor beta chain was retrieved from a study of cytomegalovirus exposure and HLA in healthy donors. Findings of the study overall: A later look showed TCR association rates differing by HLA locus, highest for DRB1 and lowest for HLA-C.

Use of 60 Vbeta and 13 Jbeta primers characterized the PCR. The method was immunoSEQ multiplex PCR; TCRdb's version includes in-frame clones alone and lacks a portion of them. There are around 130,000 clones in the sample; roughly 78% occur only once, and 5% to 6% lies in the top ten. As concerns this clone: Its antigen is undetermined.

This sequence originates from a man aged 25-40 years in good health and CMV-seronegative. The sample consisted of PBMCs.

CDR3 protein: CASSLRTGETQYF. The CDR3 DNA is TGCGCCAGCAGCCTTCGGACGGGGGAGACCCAGTACTTC. V gene TRBV5-1 combines with J gene TRBJ2-5, with D possibly matching TRBD2 (5 bases). Germline V CDR1 and CDR2: SGHRS, YFSETQ. V was shortened by 4 bases and J by 5 bases, with 12 bases between the two germline ends. There are 13 residues in the CDR3.